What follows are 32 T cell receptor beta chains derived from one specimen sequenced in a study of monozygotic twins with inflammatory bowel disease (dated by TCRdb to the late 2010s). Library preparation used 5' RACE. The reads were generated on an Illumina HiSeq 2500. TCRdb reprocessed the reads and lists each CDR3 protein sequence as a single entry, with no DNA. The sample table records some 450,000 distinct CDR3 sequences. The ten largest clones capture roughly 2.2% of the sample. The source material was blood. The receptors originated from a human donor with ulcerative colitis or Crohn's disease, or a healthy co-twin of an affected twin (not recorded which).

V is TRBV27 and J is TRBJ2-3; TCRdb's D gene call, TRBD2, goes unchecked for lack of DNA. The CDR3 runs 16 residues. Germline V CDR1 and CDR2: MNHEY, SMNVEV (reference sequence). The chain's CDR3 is CASSSWTSGHTDTQYF.

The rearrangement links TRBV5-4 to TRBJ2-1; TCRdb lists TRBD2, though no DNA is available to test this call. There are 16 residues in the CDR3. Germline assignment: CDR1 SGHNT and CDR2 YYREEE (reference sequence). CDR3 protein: CASSPRLAGGVDEQFF. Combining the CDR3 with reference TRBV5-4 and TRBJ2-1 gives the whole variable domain ETGVTQSPTHLIKTRGQQVTLRCSSQSGHNTVSWYQQALGQGPQFIFQYYREEENGRGNFPPRFSGLQFPNYSSELNVNALELDDSALYLCASSPRLAGGVDEQFFGPGTRLTVL.

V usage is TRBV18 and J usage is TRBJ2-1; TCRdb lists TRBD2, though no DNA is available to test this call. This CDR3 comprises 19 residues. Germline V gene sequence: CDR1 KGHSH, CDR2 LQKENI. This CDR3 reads CASSRRRVEVMLVGNEQFF. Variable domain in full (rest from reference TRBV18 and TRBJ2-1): NAGVMQNPRHLVRRRGQEARLRCSPMKGHSHVYWYRQLPEEGLKFMVYLQKENIIDESGMPKERFSAEFPKEGPSILRIQQVVRGDSAAYFCASSRRRVEVMLVGNEQFFGPGTRLTVL.

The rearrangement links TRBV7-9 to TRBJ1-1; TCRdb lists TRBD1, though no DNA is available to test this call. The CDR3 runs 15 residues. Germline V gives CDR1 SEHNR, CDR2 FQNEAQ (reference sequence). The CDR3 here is CASSLGVGGVTEAFF.

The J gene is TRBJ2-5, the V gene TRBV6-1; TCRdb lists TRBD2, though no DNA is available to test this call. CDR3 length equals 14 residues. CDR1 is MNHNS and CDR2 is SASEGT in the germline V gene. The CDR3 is CASKLAGGRETQYF.

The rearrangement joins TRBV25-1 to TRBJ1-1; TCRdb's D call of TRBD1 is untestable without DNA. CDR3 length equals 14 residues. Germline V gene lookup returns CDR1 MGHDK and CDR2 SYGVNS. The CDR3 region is CASSDPDRRTEAFF.

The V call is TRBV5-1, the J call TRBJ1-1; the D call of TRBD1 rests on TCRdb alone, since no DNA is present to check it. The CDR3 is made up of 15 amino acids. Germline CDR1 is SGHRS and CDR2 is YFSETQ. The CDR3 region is CASSPVRGGLDEAFF. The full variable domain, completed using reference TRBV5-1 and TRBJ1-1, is KAGVTQTPRYLIKTRGQQVTLSCSPISGHRSVSWYQQTPGQGLQFLFEYFSETQRNKGNFPGRFSGRQFSNSRSEMNVSTLELGDSALYLCASSPVRGGLDEAFFGQGTRLTVV.

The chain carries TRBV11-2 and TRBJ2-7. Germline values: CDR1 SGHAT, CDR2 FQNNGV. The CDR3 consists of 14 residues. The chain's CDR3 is CASSIYWGSYEQYF.

The CDR3 sequence is CAISGRSNTGELFF. V and J are TRBV10-3 and TRBJ2-2; the D call of TRBD2 rests on TCRdb alone, since no DNA is present to check it. The CDR3 contains 14 residues. Germline assignment: CDR1 ENHRY and CDR2 SYGVKD.

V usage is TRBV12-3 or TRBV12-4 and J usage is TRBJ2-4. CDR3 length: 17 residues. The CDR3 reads CASSFEANDLAKNIQYF.

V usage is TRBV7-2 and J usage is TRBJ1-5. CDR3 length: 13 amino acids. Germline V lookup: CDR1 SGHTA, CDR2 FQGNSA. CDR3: CASSSGPNQPQHF.

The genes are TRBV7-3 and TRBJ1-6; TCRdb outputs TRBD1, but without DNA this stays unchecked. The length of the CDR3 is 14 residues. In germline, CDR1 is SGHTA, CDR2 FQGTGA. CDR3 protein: CASSPGQGPSPLHF.

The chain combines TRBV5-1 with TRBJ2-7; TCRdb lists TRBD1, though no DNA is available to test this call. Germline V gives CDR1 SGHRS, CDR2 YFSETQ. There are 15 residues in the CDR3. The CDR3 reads CASSSGTGDPPGQYF.

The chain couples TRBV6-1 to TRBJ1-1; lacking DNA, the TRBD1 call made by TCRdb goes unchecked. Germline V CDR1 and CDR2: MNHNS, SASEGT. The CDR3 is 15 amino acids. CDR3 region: CASSEIGQGATEAFF.

The CDR3: CASSFGPGNTIYF. The V call is TRBV5-6, the J call TRBJ1-3. CDR1 SGHDT and CDR2 YYEEEE come from the germline V gene. CDR3 length: 13 amino acids.

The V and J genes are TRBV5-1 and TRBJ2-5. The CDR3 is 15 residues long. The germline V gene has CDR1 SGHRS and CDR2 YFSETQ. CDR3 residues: CASSLGSGVQETQYF. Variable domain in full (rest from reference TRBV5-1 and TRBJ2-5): KAGVTQTPRYLIKTRGQQVTLSCSPISGHRSVSWYQQTPGQGLQFLFEYFSETQRNKGNFPGRFSGRQFSNSRSEMNVSTLELGDSALYLCASSLGSGVQETQYFGPGTRLLVL.

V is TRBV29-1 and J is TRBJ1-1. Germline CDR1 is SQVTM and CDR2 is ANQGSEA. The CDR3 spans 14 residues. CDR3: CSVEDPAWNTEAFF.

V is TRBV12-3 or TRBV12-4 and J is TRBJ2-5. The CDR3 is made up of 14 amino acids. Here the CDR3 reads CASSLSNSQETQYF.

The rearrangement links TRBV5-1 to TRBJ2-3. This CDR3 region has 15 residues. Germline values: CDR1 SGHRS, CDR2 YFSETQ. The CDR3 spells CASSLTYGATDTQYF.

The CDR3 sequence: CASSEAVGQGENIQYF. This chain uses TRBV2 with TRBJ2-4; the TCRdb D gene call, TRBD1, has no DNA to confirm it. The germline gives CDR1 SNHLY, CDR2 FYNNEI. The CDR3 is made up of 16 amino acids.

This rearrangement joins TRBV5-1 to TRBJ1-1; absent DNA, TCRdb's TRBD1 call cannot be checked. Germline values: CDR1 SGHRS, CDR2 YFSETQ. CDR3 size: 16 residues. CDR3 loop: CASSREGVGFNTEAFF.

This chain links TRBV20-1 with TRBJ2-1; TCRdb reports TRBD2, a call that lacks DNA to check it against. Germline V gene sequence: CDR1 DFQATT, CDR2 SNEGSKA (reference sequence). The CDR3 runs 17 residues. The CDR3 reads CSARVGGAGGSYNEQFF.

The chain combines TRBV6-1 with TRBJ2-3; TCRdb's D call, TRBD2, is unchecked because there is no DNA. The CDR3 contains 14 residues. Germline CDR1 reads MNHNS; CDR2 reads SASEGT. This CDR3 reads CASRRDPRANTQYF.

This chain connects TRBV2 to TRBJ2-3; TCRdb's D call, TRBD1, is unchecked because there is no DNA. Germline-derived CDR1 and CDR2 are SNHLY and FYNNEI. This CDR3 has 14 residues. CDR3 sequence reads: CASTSGGDVDTQYF.

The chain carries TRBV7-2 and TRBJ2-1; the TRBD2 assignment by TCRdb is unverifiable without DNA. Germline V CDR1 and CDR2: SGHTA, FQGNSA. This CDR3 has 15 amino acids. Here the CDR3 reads CASRTGALPYNEQFF.

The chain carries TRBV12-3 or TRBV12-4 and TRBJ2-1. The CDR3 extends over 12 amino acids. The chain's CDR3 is CASSVVWDEQFF.

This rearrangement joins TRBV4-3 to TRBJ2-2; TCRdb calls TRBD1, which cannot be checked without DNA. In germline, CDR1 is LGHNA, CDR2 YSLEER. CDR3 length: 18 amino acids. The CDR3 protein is CASSQEVRRGASTGELFF.

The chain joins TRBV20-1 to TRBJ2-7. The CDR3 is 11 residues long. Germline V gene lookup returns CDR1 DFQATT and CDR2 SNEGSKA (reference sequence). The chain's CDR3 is CSASEDYEQYF.

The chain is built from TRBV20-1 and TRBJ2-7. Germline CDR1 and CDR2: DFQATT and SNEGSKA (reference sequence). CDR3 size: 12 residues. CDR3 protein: CSARGRFYEQYF.

The CDR3 sequence: CASSPNSGPSGAQYF. The chain carries TRBV12-3 or TRBV12-4 and TRBJ2-5; the D call from TCRdb, TRBD2, cannot be confirmed without DNA. The CDR3 totals 15 residues.

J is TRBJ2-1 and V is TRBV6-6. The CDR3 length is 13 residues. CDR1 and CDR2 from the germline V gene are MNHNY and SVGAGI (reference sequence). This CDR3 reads CASSNPFYNEQFF.

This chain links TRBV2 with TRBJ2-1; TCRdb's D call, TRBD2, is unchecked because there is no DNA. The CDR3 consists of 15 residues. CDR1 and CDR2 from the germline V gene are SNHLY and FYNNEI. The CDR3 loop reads CPSSDWAGGPGEQFF.